The clone carrying this T cell receptor beta chain was picked up many times. The antigen is not known. This entry is derived from a study of early T cells in non-severe SARS-CoV-2 infection. The study's findings and limits: The VDJdb matching leaned toward anti-spike CD8 responses and overlooked private and CD4 specificities.

As part of library construction, unique molecular identifiers were attached to individual cDNA molecules. Using its own MiXCR run on the 5' RACE reads, TCRdb lists one record per CDR3 protein. This table holds about 41,000 distinct CDR3 sequences, approximately 10% found once. Germline V gene sequence: CDR1 SGHVS, CDR2 FNYEAQ. The CDR3 has 15 residues. V lost 4 bases, J lost 4 bases, and 14 bases lay in between. The TCR was taken from an adult who was a healthcare worker with PCR-confirmed SARS-CoV-2 infection or an uninfected control (not recorded which). Material: whole blood. This chain joins TRBV7-6 and TRBJ2-1; D uncertain. In DNA form, the CDR3 reads TGTGCCAGCAGCTCCCCGTTCTACAGTTACAATGAGCAGTTCTTC. Amino acid sequence: CASSSPFYSYNEQFF. The variable domain in full, completed from reference TRBV7-6 and TRBJ2-1, reads GAGVSQSPRYKVTKRGQDVALRCDPISGHVSLYWYRQALGQGPEFLTYFNYEAQQDKSGLPNDRFSAERPEGSISTLTIQRTEQRDSAMYRCASSSPFYSYNEQFFGPGTRLTVL.